This T cell receptor (beta chain) was observed in a study of shared clonotypes between healthy human individuals. About the research overall: Per-donor plates numbered three CD4 naive, three CD4 memory, two CD8 naive and one CD8 memory.

Repertoires were generated with immunoSEQ multiplex PCR, while TCRdb's copy carries only in-frame clones and drops some. The sample has some 1 million clones, about 75% seen once. This CDR3 comprises 13 residues. Between the trimmed V and J ends, which lost 6 bases and 1 base, there was a span of 12 bases. Germline CDR1 and CDR2: SQVTM and ANQGSEA. Caucasian adults living in Nashville, Tennessee, provided all samples. Study-wide results and caveats: It was observed that approximately 5% of naive CD4 clonotypes were shared across several donors.

There are a few counts of this clone. Its antigen is currently unknown. The chain has TRBV29-1 and TRBJ1-1, with D tentatively TRBD1 (5 bases). Sequencing was carried out using memory CD4+ T cells sorted from blood. Noted subset: CD45RA-negative fraction. This clonotype was obtained from a man between 18 and 29 years old in good health. The CDR3 coding sequence is TGCAGCGTCTCCTGGGGGTCGAACACTGAAGCTTTCTTT. Protein: CSVSWGSNTEAFF.